Listed below are T cell receptor beta chains from one sample, sequenced in a study of cytotoxic CD8 clonotypes in ibrutinib-treated CLL. Profiling relied on immunoSEQ multiplex PCR, and the TCRdb table lists in-frame clones only, not all of them. The sample shows hundreds of thousands of clones, 79% of them seen only once. The sample consisted of PBMCs, taken after 12 months of ibrutinib treatment. The receptor source for this set is a human donor with chronic lymphocytic leukemia. Both conserved end residues are part of each CDR3. Fields, in order: clone size, D gene, V gene, CDR3 protein. A D gene is named only where the DNA matches it firmly. The size of a clone is reported for some rows only, either as once, few or many, or as a class for expanded clones.

clone_size: .
d_call: .
v_call: TRBV6-1
cdr3_aa: CASRTWEKGEKLFF

clone_size: .
d_call: TRBD2
v_call: TRBV10-2
cdr3_aa: CASSEPGEGNEQFF

clone_size: .
d_call: .
v_call: TRBV10-3
cdr3_aa: CAISVEGGEQYF

clone_size: once
d_call: .
v_call: TRBV19
cdr3_aa: CASTPRDRAYGYTF

clone_size: .
d_call: TRBD1
v_call: TRBV4-1
cdr3_aa: CASSPWTGRNTEAFF

clone_size: .
d_call: TRBD1
v_call: TRBV5-1
cdr3_aa: CASSLQGDPYEQYF

clone_size: .
d_call: TRBD1
v_call: TRBV9
cdr3_aa: CASSAWTGPFSGNTIYF

clone_size: .
d_call: .
v_call: TRBV7-2
cdr3_aa: CATRLGNEQFF

clone_size: .
d_call: TRBD1
v_call: TRBV2
cdr3_aa: CASSPDRGGEKLFF

clone_size: .
d_call: .
v_call: TRBV7-6
cdr3_aa: CASSVDGSYEQYF

clone_size: .
d_call: .
v_call: TRBV6-5
cdr3_aa: CASSYSSPEKLFF

clone_size: .
d_call: .
v_call: TRBV25-1
cdr3_aa: CASSDRGTSASYEQYF

clone_size: .
d_call: .
v_call: TRBV9
cdr3_aa: CASSAGTGSYNEQFF

clone_size: .
d_call: .
v_call: TRBV6-5
cdr3_aa: CASSYTPPGAYEQYF

clone_size: .
d_call: .
v_call: TRBV11-2
cdr3_aa: CASSGDLVYNEQFF

clone_size: .
d_call: .
v_call: TRBV4-1
cdr3_aa: CASSPLGHAASYEQYF

clone_size: once
d_call: .
v_call: TRBV15
cdr3_aa: CATSRGQRGYGYTF

clone_size: few
d_call: TRBD1
v_call: TRBV19
cdr3_aa: CASSTDRGTGELFF

clone_size: .
d_call: .
v_call: TRBV2
cdr3_aa: CASTQRGGHYNYGYTF

clone_size: .
d_call: .
v_call: TRBV10-1
cdr3_aa: CASRRGMDTEAFF

clone_size: .
d_call: .
v_call: TRBV4-1
cdr3_aa: CASSQGRQGQKNTGELFF

clone_size: .
d_call: TRBD1
v_call: TRBV19
cdr3_aa: CASSQGVPYEQYF

clone_size: medium-sized
d_call: .
v_call: TRBV18
cdr3_aa: CASSPPPEATYGYTF

clone_size: once
d_call: .
v_call: TRBV6-1
cdr3_aa: CASRSRVYEQYF

clone_size: .
d_call: TRBD2
v_call: TRBV28
cdr3_aa: CASSFSRLPGLAETLNEQFF

clone_size: once
d_call: TRBD2
v_call: TRBV5-4
cdr3_aa: CASSLGSSGGAETQYF

clone_size: .
d_call: TRBD2
v_call: TRBV5-1
cdr3_aa: CASSTGLAGPTDTQYF

clone_size: .
d_call: TRBD2
v_call: TRBV18
cdr3_aa: CASSPGTSGGTGELFF

clone_size: .
d_call: .
v_call: TRBV9
cdr3_aa: CASSASRARETQYF

clone_size: .
d_call: TRBD2
v_call: TRBV5-1
cdr3_aa: CASSVPGTSGTSEQYF

clone_size: .
d_call: .
v_call: TRBV19
cdr3_aa: CASRAKDEQYF

clone_size: .
d_call: TRBD2
v_call: TRBV28
cdr3_aa: CASSLFPPPGGSGTDTQYF